The T cell receptor beta chain described here comes from a study of blood T cells in healthy people across ages. Study-level background: With template switching, about one barcoded beta molecule was captured per two T cells.

This clonotype was counted at least ten times. Through a sample-barcoded 5' primer and a J-beta primer mix, a second PCR was run for about 6 to 11 cycles. From the 5' RACE reads, TCRdb called clonotypes with MiXCR, one entry per CDR3 protein. There are hundreds of thousands of distinct CDR3 sequences in the sample; about a third occur only once, and over 15% lies in the top ten. Germline CDR1 reads DFQATT; CDR2 reads SNEGSKA (reference sequence). J gave up 1 base and V 5 bases, and 8 bases lay outside the gene matches. The CDR3 extends over 15 amino acids. The sample was blood. The rearrangement joins TRBV20-1 to TRBJ2-3, with 8 bases lining up with TRBD2. The TCR comes from a woman at least 80 years old in good health. CDR3 residues: CSAVPSGRGTDTQYF. The CDR3 coding sequence is TGCAGTGCTGTCCCTAGCGGGCGGGGCACAGATACGCAGTATTTT.